This T cell receptor (beta chain) was sequenced for a study of T cell responses to AZD1222 COVID-19 vaccine. CDR3 length equals 14 residues. V lost 4 bases to trimming and J lost 8 bases; unmatched junction nucleotides: 8. CDR1 and CDR2 (germline): MGHRA, YSYEKL. The table lists this clone with a few counts. Its specificity is not known. General study points: Among vaccine-associated CD4 TCRs, coverage spanned spike, with dominance at 160-218 and 743-854.

Libraries were prepared by immunoSEQ multiplex PCR; TCRdb keeps only in-frame clonotypes and omits some of them. In the table there are about 86,000 clones, roughly 86% of which are singletons. The chain uses TRBV4-1 and TRBJ1-5; 7 bases map to TRBD1. Here the sequenced sample was peripheral blood, taken 28 days after the second AZD1222 dose. This receptor was taken from an adult who received the AZD1222 COVID-19 vaccine. In DNA form, the CDR3 reads TGCGCCAGCAGCCCAGGGACAGCCTCGGAGCCCCAGCATTTT. Its protein is CASSPGTASEPQHF.